These T cell receptor beta chains were read from a single sample in a study of cytomegalovirus exposure and HLA in healthy donors. Sequenced by immunoSEQ multiplex PCR; TCRdb stores in-frame clones only, minus some. Here the sample spans 200,000 to 250,000 clones, under 90% being singletons. The sample taken for sequencing was PBMCs. Source of these receptors: a human donor in good health. The CDR3 runs from the conserved cysteine through the conserved F or W. The D gene is left open where the match is weak. Clone size is stated in some rows and not others, as once, few, many or a class when expanded.

D | J | size | V | CDR3 | DNA
. | TRBJ2-7 | . | TRBV2 | CASKWSYEQYF | TGTGCCAGCAAGTGGTCCTACGAGCAGTACTTC
. | TRBJ1-5 | . | TRBV7-6 | CASSSLRGVGNQPQHF | TGTGCCAGCAGCTCCCTCAGGGGCGTAGGCAATCAGCCCCAGCATTTT
. | TRBJ2-7 | . | TRBV5-1 | CASSSAGPIAYEQYF | TGCGCCAGCAGCAGCGCGGGGCCGATCGCCTACGAGCAGTACTTC
TRBD1 | TRBJ2-2 | . | TRBV5-1 | CASSLAGQGAGELFF | TGCGCCAGCAGCTTGGCAGGACAGGGGGCCGGGGAGCTGTTTTTT
. | TRBJ2-5 | . | TRBV29-1 | CSVDSRGGETQYF | TGCAGCGTTGACAGTAGGGGTGGAGAGACCCAGTACTTC
. | TRBJ2-3 | once | TRBV18 | CASSPPSHTDTQYF | TGTGCCAGCTCACCACCAAGCCACACAGATACGCAGTATTTT
TRBD2 | TRBJ2-3 | . | TRBV6-1 | CASSEPSGGWATDTQYF | TGTGCCAGCAGTGAGCCTAGCGGGGGGTGGGCCACAGATACGCAGTATTTT
TRBD1 | TRBJ2-7 | . | TRBV29-1 | CSVSGDRGFYEQYF | TGCAGCGTTTCCGGGGACAGGGGCTTCTACGAGCAGTACTTC
. | TRBJ1-2 | . | TRBV5-8 | CASSLTGMNYGYTF | TGTGCCAGCAGCTTGACAGGGATGAACTATGGCTACACCTTC
. | TRBJ1-4 | . | TRBV5-1 | CASKKTVTGTNEKLFF | TGCGCCAGCAAGAAGACAGTCACGGGAACTAATGAAAAACTGTTTTTT
TRBD2 | TRBJ2-3 | . | TRBV9 | CASSGGTSGSHTQYF | TGTGCCAGCAGCGGCGGGACTAGCGGGAGTCATACGCAGTATTTT
TRBD1 | TRBJ1-6 | . | TRBV6-5 | CASSYGQGISNSPLHF | TGTGCCAGCAGTTACGGACAGGGGATCTCTAATTCACCCCTCCACTTT
. | TRBJ2-7 | . | TRBV7-9 | CASSLPRSRGLSSYEQYF | TGTGCCAGCAGCCTCCCTCGCTCGAGGGGGTTAAGCTCCTACGAGCAGTACTTC
. | TRBJ1-2 | . | TRBV27 | CASSLEEARITRPRNGYTF | TGTGCCAGCAGTTTAGAGGAGGCCCGCATTACGCGACCTCGAAATGGCTACACCTTC
TRBD2 | TRBJ2-3 | . | TRBV29-1 | CSVAPSGTITDTQYF | TGCAGCGTTGCGCCTAGCGGGACCATCACAGATACGCAGTATTTT
TRBD2 | TRBJ2-3 | . | TRBV10-3 | CAIRYSGRDTQYF | TGTGCCATCAGATATAGCGGGAGGGATACGCAGTATTTT
TRBD1 | TRBJ2-6 | . | TRBV4-3 | CASSQVAGRGHSGANVLTF | TGCGCCAGCAGCCAAGTGGCGGGCAGGGGGCATTCTGGGGCCAACGTCCTGACTTTC
TRBD1 | TRBJ1-1 | . | TRBV19 | CASSIAGGNTEAFF | TGTGCCAGTAGTATAGCAGGGGGCAACACTGAAGCTTTCTTT
TRBD1 | TRBJ2-7 | . | TRBV5-6 | CASSLGRTGGYKSYEQYF | TGTGCCAGCAGCTTGGGTCGGACAGGGGGTTACAAGTCCTACGAGCAGTACTTC
. | TRBJ2-2 | . | TRBV7-3 | CASSPGLNTGELFF | TGTGCCAGCAGCCCAGGACTTAACACCGGGGAGCTGTTTTTT
. | TRBJ1-5 | . | TRBV9 | CASSVQGNQPQHF | TGTGCCAGCAGCGTACAGGGAAATCAGCCCCAGCATTTT
TRBD1 | TRBJ1-1 | . | TRBV18 | CASAKRGQNLEAFF | TGTGCCAGCGCCAAAAGGGGGCAGAACCTTGAAGCTTTCTTT
TRBD2 | TRBJ2-2 | few | TRBV4-2 | CASSQGLSRERAGELFF | TGTGCCAGCAGCCAAGGACTCTCGCGGGAGCGGGCCGGGGAGCTGTTTTTT
TRBD2 | TRBJ2-3 | . | TRBV4-1 | CASSQIGAGESTDTQYF | TGCGCCAGCAGCCAAATCGGGGCGGGAGAGAGCACAGATACGCAGTATTTT
TRBD2 | TRBJ2-7 | . | TRBV29-1 | CSVLKLRETSYEQYF | TGCAGCGTTCTCAAGCTGCGGGAGACTTCCTACGAGCAGTACTTC
. | TRBJ2-1 | few | TRBV10-3 | CAISESMGEAEQFF | TGTGCCATCAGTGAGTCGATGGGGGAGGCTGAGCAGTTCTTC
TRBD2 | TRBJ2-1 | . | TRBV9 | CASSLSPAWTSGYNEQFF | TGTGCCAGCAGCCTTAGCCCCGCCTGGACTAGCGGCTACAATGAGCAGTTCTTC
. | TRBJ1-1 | . | TRBV11-2 | CASSLQGGKVNAFF | TGTGCCAGCAGCTTACAGGGAGGGAAAGTAAACGCTTTCTTT
TRBD1 | TRBJ1-4 | . | TRBV4-3 | CASSQATDRGAEKLFF | TGCGCCAGCAGCCAAGCAACGGACAGGGGAGCTGAAAAACTGTTTTTT
TRBD2 | TRBJ2-7 | . | TRBV19 | CASSIQAGGGYEQYF | TGTGCCAGTAGTATCCAGGCGGGGGGGGGCTACGAGCAGTACTTC
TRBD1 | TRBJ1-1 | . | TRBV5-1 | CASSTGTAMNTEAFF | TGCGCCAGCAGCACAGGGACAGCCATGAACACTGAAGCTTTCTTT
TRBD1 | TRBJ2-5 | . | TRBV9 | CASSSDGQGGETQYF | TGTGCCAGCAGCTCAGACGGACAGGGCGGAGAGACCCAGTACTTC
TRBD1 | TRBJ1-3 | . | TRBV19 | CASSTGQGGNTIYF | TGTGCCAGTAGTACCGGACAGGGTGGAAACACCATATATTTT
. | TRBJ2-7 | few | TRBV19 | CASSRLAVGLYEQYF | TGTGCCAGTAGCCGACTGGCTGTAGGACTCTACGAGCAGTACTTC
. | TRBJ2-3 | . | TRBV6-5 | CASTSGTSTDTQYF | TGTGCCAGCACTTCCGGGACTAGCACAGATACGCAGTATTTT
. | TRBJ2-5 | . | TRBV7-2 | CASSLGWVGGETQYF | TGTGCCAGCAGCTTAGGGTGGGTCGGAGGGGAGACCCAGTACTTC
. | TRBJ2-2 | . | TRBV5-4 | CASSLGSTGTGELFF | TGTGCCAGCAGCTTGGGTAGTACGGGTACCGGGGAGCTGTTTTTT
. | TRBJ2-7 | . | TRBV7-2 | CASSLAGTTYEQYF | TGTGCCAGCAGCTTAGCTGGCACCACCTACGAGCAGTACTTC
TRBD1 | TRBJ1-1 | . | TRBV6-1 | CASSPWTGGNTEAFF | TGTGCCAGCAGTCCATGGACAGGGGGGAACACTGAAGCTTTCTTT
TRBD2 | TRBJ2-3 | . | TRBV5-6 | CASRIAAGTGFTDTQYF | TGTGCCAGCAGAATCGCAGCGGGAACAGGCTTCACAGATACGCAGTATTTT
TRBD2 | TRBJ2-7 | . | TRBV5-6 | CASTTSETSPSYEQYF | TGTGCCAGCACCACGTCGGAGACTAGCCCTTCCTACGAGCAGTACTTC
TRBD1 | TRBJ2-5 | . | TRBV10-3 | CAISAQGGSGTGGTETQYF | TGTGCCATCAGTGCCCAAGGGGGCTCCGGGACAGGGGGCACGGAGACCCAGTACTTC
TRBD2 | TRBJ2-7 | . | TRBV27 | CASSWTSGSYEQYF | TGTGCCAGCAGCTGGACTAGCGGATCCTACGAGCAGTACTTC
TRBD2 | TRBJ2-7 | . | TRBV15 | CATSRDGTSGYEQYF | TGTGCCACCAGCAGGGACGGGACTAGCGGCTACGAGCAGTACTTC
. | TRBJ1-2 | . | TRBV6-5 | CASTRTEENYGYTF | TGTGCCAGCACCCGGACAGAAGAAAACTATGGCTACACCTTC